These T cell receptor beta chains were read from a single sample in a study of beta chain features in type 1 diabetes. Repertoires were generated with immunoSEQ multiplex PCR, while TCRdb's copy carries only in-frame clones and drops some. The sample lists roughly 610,000 clones; about 14% were seen once. Material: naive CD4+ T cells from blood. All receptors derive from a man between 18 and 29 years old in good health. The CDR3 runs from the conserved cysteine through the conserved F or W. D genes are given only for firm matches. Rows may omit the clone size; those that give it use once, few, many or a size class.

CDR3: CASSGDSYNEQFF; DNA: TGTGCCAGCAGCGGTGACAGCTACAATGAGCAGTTCTTC; size: -; J: TRBJ2-1; D: -; V: TRBV9
CDR3: CASSEIQGLEQFF; DNA: TGTGCCAGCAGTGAGATCCAGGGACTCGAGCAGTTCTTC; size: -; J: TRBJ2-1; D: -; V: TRBV6-4
CDR3: CASSAGGALNNEQFF; DNA: TGTGCCAGCAGCGCTGGTGGGGCTCTTAACAATGAGCAGTTCTTC; size: -; J: TRBJ2-1; D: -; V: TRBV9
CDR3: CASSYRDRDSGTQYF; DNA: TGTGCCAGCAGTTACCGGGACAGGGATTCGGGGACGCAGTATTTT; size: -; J: TRBJ2-3; D: TRBD1; V: TRBV28
CDR3: CASSSGLAGGQFTDTQYF; DNA: TGTGCCAGCAGCTCGGGACTAGCGGGAGGCCAATTCACAGATACGCAGTATTTT; size: few; J: TRBJ2-3; D: TRBD2; V: TRBV7-2
CDR3: CASSQGDRDAGELFF; DNA: TGCGCCAGCAGCCAGGGTGACAGGGATGCCGGGGAGCTGTTTTTT; size: once; J: TRBJ2-2; D: TRBD1; V: TRBV4-3
CDR3: CASSLRQGLQPQHF; DNA: TGTGCCAGCAGCTTAAGACAGGGGCTACAGCCCCAGCATTTT; size: few; J: TRBJ1-5; D: TRBD1; V: TRBV7-6
CDR3: CASSQTGFTGELFF; DNA: TGTGCCAGCAGCCAGACAGGATTCACCGGGGAGCTGTTTTTT; size: -; J: TRBJ2-2; D: -; V: TRBV7-7
CDR3: CASSQPIRDRGNTQYF; DNA: TGTGCCAGCAGCCAACCAATCCGGGACAGGGGTAATACGCAGTATTTT; size: few; J: TRBJ2-3; D: TRBD1; V: TRBV14
CDR3: CASGLAGGETQYF; DNA: TGCGCCAGTGGACTAGCGGGAGGAGAGACCCAGTACTTC; size: few; J: TRBJ2-5; D: TRBD2; V: TRBV5-1
CDR3: CASSQEAGRQDEQYF; DNA: TGTGCCAGCAGCCAAGAAGCCGGACGCCAGGACGAGCAGTACTTC; size: -; J: TRBJ2-7; D: -; V: TRBV4-2
CDR3: CARTGQGLYEQYF; DNA: TGTGCCCGGACTGGGCAGGGGTTATACGAGCAGTACTTC; size: -; J: TRBJ2-7; D: -; V: TRBV30
CDR3: CASSVVGSQETQYF; DNA: TGTGCCAGCAGCGTAGTAGGCAGTCAAGAGACCCAGTACTTC; size: -; J: TRBJ2-5; D: -; V: TRBV9
CDR3: CASSVGAYNEQFF; DNA: TGCGCCAGCAGCGTCGGGGCCTACAATGAGCAGTTCTTC; size: -; J: TRBJ2-1; D: -; V: TRBV5-1
CDR3: CATKRGLAGGPSYEQYF; DNA: TGTGCCACCAAAAGGGGACTAGCGGGAGGGCCGTCCTACGAGCAGTACTTC; size: few; J: TRBJ2-7; D: TRBD2; V: TRBV10-3
CDR3: CASSLSTPNEQYF; DNA: TGTGCCAGCAGCTTGAGTACCCCCAACGAGCAGTACTTC; size: few; J: TRBJ2-7; D: -; V: TRBV7-2
CDR3: CASSPRRRGDTIYF; DNA: TGCGCCAGCAGCCCTCGCCGCAGGGGAGACACCATATATTTT; size: -; J: TRBJ1-3; D: -; V: TRBV4-1
CDR3: CASSDPGFISQHF; DNA: TGTGCCAGCAGTGACCCAGGGTTCATCTCCCAGCATTTT; size: -; J: TRBJ1-5; D: -; V: TRBV6-1
CDR3: CASSSSTLAGGHEQYF; DNA: TGTGCCAGCAGCTCCAGCACTTTAGCGGGAGGTCACGAGCAGTACTTC; size: few; J: TRBJ2-7; D: TRBD2; V: TRBV7-2
CDR3: CSASQGTYGYTF; DNA: TGCAGCGCATCACAGGGTACCTATGGCTACACCTTC; size: -; J: TRBJ1-2; D: -; V: TRBV29-1
CDR3: CASSQQGYDLWRKNIQYF; DNA: TGTGCCAGCAGCCAGCAGGGCTACGACTTATGGCGCAAAAACATTCAGTACTTC; size: many; J: TRBJ2-4; D: -; V: TRBV14
CDR3: CASSRLGDSPYEQYF; DNA: TGTGCCAGCAGCCGCCTCGGGGACTCTCCCTACGAGCAGTACTTC; size: few; J: TRBJ2-7; D: -; V: TRBV14
CDR3: CASSRDPSGGPPYEQYF; DNA: TGCGCCAGCAGCCGGGACCCTAGCGGGGGGCCACCATACGAGCAGTACTTC; size: -; J: TRBJ2-7; D: TRBD2; V: TRBV5-1
CDR3: CAIRGLAEETQYF; DNA: TGTGCCATCAGGGGACTAGCGGAAGAGACCCAGTACTTC; size: few; J: TRBJ2-5; D: TRBD2; V: TRBV10-3
CDR3: CASSQGLGGVGSYEQYF; DNA: TGCGCCAGCAGCCAAGGGCTGGGAGGAGTAGGTTCCTACGAGCAGTACTTC; size: -; J: TRBJ2-7; D: -; V: TRBV4-1
CDR3: CASSLRLGGTDTQYF; DNA: TGTGCCAGCAGTTTAAGGTTAGGGGGCACAGATACGCAGTATTTT; size: few; J: TRBJ2-3; D: -; V: TRBV28
CDR3: CASSTNTGELFF; DNA: TGTGCCAGCAGCACGAACACCGGGGAGCTGTTTTTT; size: few; J: TRBJ2-2; D: -; V: TRBV7-2
CDR3: CASSPGGGETQYF; DNA: TGTGCCAGTAGTCCTGGGGGAGGAGAGACCCAGTACTTC; size: few; J: TRBJ2-5; D: -; V: TRBV6-5
CDR3: CASSLSVLLAKNIQYF; DNA: TGTGCCAGCAGTTTATCAGTACTGCTAGCCAAAAACATTCAGTACTTC; size: few; J: TRBJ2-4; D: -; V: TRBV27
CDR3: CAISGGRTEAFF; DNA: TGTGCCATCAGTGGGGGTCGGACTGAAGCTTTCTTT; size: -; J: TRBJ1-1; D: -; V: TRBV10-3
CDR3: CAWTLVPGQGINYGYTF; DNA: TGTGCCTGGACCTTAGTACCGGGACAGGGAATAAACTATGGCTACACCTTC; size: few; J: TRBJ1-2; D: TRBD1; V: TRBV30
CDR3: CASSPRAGDGTDTQYF; DNA: TGTGCCAGCTCACCACGAGCGGGAGATGGCACAGATACGCAGTATTTT; size: few; J: TRBJ2-3; D: TRBD2; V: TRBV18
CDR3: CASSSGVMGSYEQYF; DNA: TGTGCCAGCAGTTCAGGGGTAATGGGGTCCTACGAGCAGTACTTC; size: -; J: TRBJ2-7; D: -; V: TRBV28
CDR3: CASGLVPWGRTGELFF; DNA: TGTGCTAGTGGTTTGGTACCCTGGGGGCGAACCGGGGAGCTGTTTTTT; size: few; J: TRBJ2-2; D: -; V: TRBV12-5
CDR3: CAISGTVFGYTF; DNA: TGTGCCATCAGTGGTACAGTCTTCGGCTACACCTTC; size: -; J: TRBJ1-2; D: -; V: TRBV10-3
CDR3: CASSPPGTEETQYF; DNA: TGTGCCAGCTCACCACCCGGCACAGAAGAGACCCAGTACTTC; size: few; J: TRBJ2-5; D: -; V: TRBV18
CDR3: CASSLTLAGGRNEQFF; DNA: TGTGCCAGCAGCTTAACTTTAGCGGGAGGGAGGAATGAGCAGTTCTTC; size: -; J: TRBJ2-1; D: TRBD2; V: TRBV7-3
CDR3: CASSGQGDTEAFF; DNA: TGTGCCAGCAGTGGACAGGGGGACACTGAAGCTTTCTTT; size: -; J: TRBJ1-1; D: TRBD1; V: TRBV9
CDR3: CASSAFGGAPETQYF; DNA: TGTGCCAGCAGTGCCTTCGGGGGGGCTCCAGAGACCCAGTACTTC; size: few; J: TRBJ2-5; D: TRBD2; V: TRBV25-1
CDR3: CASSFFRTGGAETQYF; DNA: TGTGCCAGCAGCTTCTTCCGGACAGGGGGCGCGGAGACCCAGTACTTC; size: -; J: TRBJ2-5; D: TRBD1; V: TRBV13
CDR3: CASSVVAYTGELFF; DNA: TGTGCCAGCAGCGTAGTAGCATACACCGGGGAGCTGTTTTTT; size: few; J: TRBJ2-2; D: -; V: TRBV9
CDR3: CASSARQGSLLNTEAFF; DNA: TGTGCCAGCAGTGCCAGACAGGGGTCACTTTTGAACACTGAAGCTTTCTTT; size: few; J: TRBJ1-1; D: TRBD1; V: TRBV27
CDR3: CASSSAGRLAGGREQYF; DNA: TGTGCCAGCAGTTCCGCCGGTCGACTAGCGGGAGGAAGGGAGCAGTACTTC; size: -; J: TRBJ2-7; D: TRBD2; V: TRBV28
CDR3: CASSVHGGNNEQFF; DNA: TGTGCCAGCAGCGTTCACGGGGGGAACAATGAGCAGTTCTTC; size: once; J: TRBJ2-1; D: TRBD2; V: TRBV9
CDR3: CASSLLGGVTDTQYF; DNA: TGTGCCAGCAGCTTACTTGGGGGCGTTACAGATACGCAGTATTTT; size: -; J: TRBJ2-3; D: -; V: TRBV7-2
CDR3: CASSQEYEQYF; DNA: TGCGCCAGCAGCCAAGAGTACGAGCAGTACTTC; size: -; J: TRBJ2-7; D: -; V: TRBV4-1
CDR3: CALGGDLNTEAFF; DNA: TGTGCCCTAGGGGGGGATTTGAACACTGAAGCTTTCTTT; size: -; J: TRBJ1-1; D: -; V: TRBV28
CDR3: CASSPTGFPYEQYF; DNA: TGTGCCAGCAGCCCAACGGGCTTCCCCTACGAGCAGTACTTC; size: -; J: TRBJ2-7; D: -; V: TRBV9
CDR3: CASHRWGRAFGQETQYF; DNA: TGTGCCAGCCACAGGTGGGGGAGGGCCTTCGGCCAAGAGACCCAGTACTTC; size: -; J: TRBJ2-5; D: TRBD2; V: TRBV28
CDR3: CASSQDRARGYTF; DNA: TGTGCCAGCAGTCAGGACAGGGCTCGGGGCTACACCTTC; size: few; J: TRBJ1-2; D: TRBD1; V: TRBV25-1